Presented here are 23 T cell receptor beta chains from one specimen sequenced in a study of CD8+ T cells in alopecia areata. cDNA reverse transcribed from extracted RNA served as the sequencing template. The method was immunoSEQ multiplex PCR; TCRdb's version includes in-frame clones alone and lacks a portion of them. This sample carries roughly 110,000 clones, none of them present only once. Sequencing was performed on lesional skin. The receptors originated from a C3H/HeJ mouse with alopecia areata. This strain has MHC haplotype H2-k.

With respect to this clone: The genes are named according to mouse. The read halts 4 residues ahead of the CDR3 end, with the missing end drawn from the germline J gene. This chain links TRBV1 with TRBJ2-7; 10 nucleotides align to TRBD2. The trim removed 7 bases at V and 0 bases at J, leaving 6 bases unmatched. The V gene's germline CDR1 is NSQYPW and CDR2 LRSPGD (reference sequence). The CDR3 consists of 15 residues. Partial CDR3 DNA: TGCACCTGCAAACCGGGACTGGGGAGCTCCTAT. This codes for CTCKPGLGSSY. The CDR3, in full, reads CTCKPGLGSSYEQYF.

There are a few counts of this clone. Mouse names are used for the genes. The CDR3 DNA, read in part, is TGTGCCAGCAGCCTACAGGGATCAAACACA. Protein sequence: CASSLQGSNT. The CDR3 reads in full as CASSLQGSNTEVFF. V usage is TRBV19 and J usage is TRBJ1-1, with D perhaps matching TRBD1 (6 bases). The CDR3 end is not reached by the read, which stops 4 residues before it; the germline J gene fills it in. This CDR3 region has 14 residues. V was trimmed by 5 bases and J by 0 bases, leaving 11 bases between them. CDR1 is FNHDT and CDR2 is SITEND in the germline V gene (reference sequence).

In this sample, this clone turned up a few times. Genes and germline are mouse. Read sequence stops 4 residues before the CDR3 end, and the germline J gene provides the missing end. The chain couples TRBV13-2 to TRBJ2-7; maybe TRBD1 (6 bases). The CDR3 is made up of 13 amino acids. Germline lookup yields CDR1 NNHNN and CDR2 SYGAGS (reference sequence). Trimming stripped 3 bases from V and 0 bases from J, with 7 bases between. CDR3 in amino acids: CASGATGSYEQYF. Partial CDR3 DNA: TGTGCCAGCGGTGCGACAGGCTCCTAT.

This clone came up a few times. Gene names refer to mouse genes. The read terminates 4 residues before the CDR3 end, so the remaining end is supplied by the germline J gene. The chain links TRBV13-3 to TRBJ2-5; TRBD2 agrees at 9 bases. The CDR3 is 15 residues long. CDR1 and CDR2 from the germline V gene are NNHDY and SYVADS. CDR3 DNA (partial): TGTGCCAGCAGTGATGGCTGGGGGGGGATGGAC. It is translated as CASSDGWGGMD. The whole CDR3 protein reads CASSDGWGGMDTQYF.

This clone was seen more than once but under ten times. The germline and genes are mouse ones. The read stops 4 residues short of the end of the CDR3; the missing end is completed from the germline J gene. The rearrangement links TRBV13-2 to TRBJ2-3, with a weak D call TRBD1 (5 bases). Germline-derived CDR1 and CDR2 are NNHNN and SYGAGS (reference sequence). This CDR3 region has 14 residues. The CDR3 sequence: CASGDATRVETLYF. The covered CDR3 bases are TGTGCCAGCGGTGATGCAACCAGGGTAGAA.

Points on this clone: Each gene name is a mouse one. The CDR3 DNA, read in part, is TGTGCCAGCAGTCTCCGGACAGGGGGGGCAGAA. Protein product: CASSLRTGGAE. The whole CDR3 protein reads CASSLRTGGAETLYF. This chain connects TRBV13-1 to TRBJ2-3, with 10 bases identical to TRBD1. Sequencing ends 4 residues short of the CDR3 end; the germline J gene provides the rest. Losses at the gene ends were 4 bases for V and 3 bases for J; bases not matched to a gene: 5. The CDR3 contains 15 residues. Germline-derived CDR1 and CDR2 are NSHNY and SYGAGN.

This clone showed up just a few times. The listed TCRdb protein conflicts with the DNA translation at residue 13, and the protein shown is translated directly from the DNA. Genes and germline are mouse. Partial CDR3 DNA: TGCACCTGCAGTGCAGATCAGGGGGGGGCGATTTCGCCC. Residues: CTCSADQGGAISP. The entire CDR3 sequence reads CTCSADQGGAISPLYF. The chain carries TRBV1 and TRBJ1-6, with 7 bases matching TRBD1. The read finishes 3 residues shy of the CDR3 end, and the germline J gene is used to complete it. TRBJ1-6 is marked as an open reading frame, function uncertain. The ends lost 0 bases at V and 9 bases at J; junction bases unmatched: 8. Germline V gives CDR1 NSQYPW, CDR2 LRSPGD (reference sequence). CDR3 length equals 16 residues.

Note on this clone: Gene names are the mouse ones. This CDR3 is CTCSADPGEGNTEVFF. The covered CDR3 bases are TGCACCTGCAGTGCAGACCCAGGGGAAGGAAACACA. The rearrangement joins TRBV1 to TRBJ1-1; TRBD1 is a possible D gene (6 bases). The read ends 4 residues shy of where the CDR3 ends; the end is completed using the germline J gene. The CDR3 runs 16 residues. V dropped 0 bases and J dropped 1 base, with 12 bases sitting between them. Germline V lookup: CDR1 NSQYPW, CDR2 LRSPGD (reference sequence).

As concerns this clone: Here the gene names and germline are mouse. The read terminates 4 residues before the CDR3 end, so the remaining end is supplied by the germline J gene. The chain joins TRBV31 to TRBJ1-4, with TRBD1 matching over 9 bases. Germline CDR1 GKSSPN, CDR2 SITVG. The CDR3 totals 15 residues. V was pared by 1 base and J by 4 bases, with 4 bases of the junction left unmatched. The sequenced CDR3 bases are TGTGCCTGGAGTCCGGGACAGGGTCACAACGAA. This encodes CAWSPGQGHNE. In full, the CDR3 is CAWSPGQGHNERLFF.

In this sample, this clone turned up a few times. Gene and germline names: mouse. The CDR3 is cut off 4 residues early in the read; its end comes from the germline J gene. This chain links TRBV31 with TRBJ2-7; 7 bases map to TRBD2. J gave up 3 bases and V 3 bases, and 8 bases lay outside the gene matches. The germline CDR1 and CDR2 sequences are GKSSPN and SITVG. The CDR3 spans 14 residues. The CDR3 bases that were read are TGTGCCTGGAGAACGTCGACTGGGCTCTAT. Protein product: CAWRTSTGLY. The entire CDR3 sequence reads CAWRTSTGLYEQYF. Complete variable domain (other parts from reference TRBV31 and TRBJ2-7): AQTIHQWPVAEIKAVGSPLSLGCTIKGKSSPNLYWYWQATGGTLQQLFYSITVGQVESVVQLNLSASRPKDDQFILSTEKLLLSHSGFYLCAWRTSTGLYEQYFGPGTRLTVL.

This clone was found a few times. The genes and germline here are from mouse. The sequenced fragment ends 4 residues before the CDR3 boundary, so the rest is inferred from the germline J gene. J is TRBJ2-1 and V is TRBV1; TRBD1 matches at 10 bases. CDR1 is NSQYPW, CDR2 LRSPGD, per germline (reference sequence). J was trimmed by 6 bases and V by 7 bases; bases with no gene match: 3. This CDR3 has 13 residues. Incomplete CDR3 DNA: TGCACCTGCAAGACAGGGGGCCTTGCT. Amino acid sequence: CTCKTGGLA. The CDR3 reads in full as CTCKTGGLAEQFF.

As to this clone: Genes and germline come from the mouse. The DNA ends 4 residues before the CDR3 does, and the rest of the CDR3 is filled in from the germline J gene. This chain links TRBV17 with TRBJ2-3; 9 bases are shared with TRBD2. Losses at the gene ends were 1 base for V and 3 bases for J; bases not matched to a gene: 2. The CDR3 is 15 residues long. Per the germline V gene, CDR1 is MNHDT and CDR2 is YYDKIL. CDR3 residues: CASSRATGGAETLYF. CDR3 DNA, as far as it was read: TGTGCTAGCAGTAGAGCCACTGGGGGGGCAGAA.

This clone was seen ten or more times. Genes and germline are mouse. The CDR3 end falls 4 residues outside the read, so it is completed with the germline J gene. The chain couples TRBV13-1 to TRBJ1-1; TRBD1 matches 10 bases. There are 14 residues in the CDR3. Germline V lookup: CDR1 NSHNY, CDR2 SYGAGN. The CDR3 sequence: CASSDRGQGREVFF. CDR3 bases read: TGTGCCAGCAGTGATAGGGGACAGGGGCGA.

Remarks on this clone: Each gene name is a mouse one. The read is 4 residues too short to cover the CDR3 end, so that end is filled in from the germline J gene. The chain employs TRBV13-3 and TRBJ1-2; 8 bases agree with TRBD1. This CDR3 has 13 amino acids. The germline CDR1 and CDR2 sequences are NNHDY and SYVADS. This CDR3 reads CASSLRTGTDYTF. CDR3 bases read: TGTGCCAGCAGTCTCAGGACAGGGACC.

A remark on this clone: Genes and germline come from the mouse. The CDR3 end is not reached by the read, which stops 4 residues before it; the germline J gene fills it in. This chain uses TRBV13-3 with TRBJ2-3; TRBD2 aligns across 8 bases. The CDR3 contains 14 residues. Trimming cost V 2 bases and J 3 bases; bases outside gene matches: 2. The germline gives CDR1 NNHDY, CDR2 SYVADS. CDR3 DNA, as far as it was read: TGTGCCAGCAGTGACGTGGGGGGGGCAGAA. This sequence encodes CASSDVGGAE. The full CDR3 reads CASSDVGGAETLYF.

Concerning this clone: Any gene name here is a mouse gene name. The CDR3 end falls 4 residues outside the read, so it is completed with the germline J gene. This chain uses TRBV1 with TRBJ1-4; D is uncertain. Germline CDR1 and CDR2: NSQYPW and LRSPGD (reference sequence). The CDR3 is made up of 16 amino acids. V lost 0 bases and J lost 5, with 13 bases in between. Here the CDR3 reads CTCSAEDTRKNERLFF. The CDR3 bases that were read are TGCACCTGCAGTGCAGAAGATACCAGAAAAAACGAA.

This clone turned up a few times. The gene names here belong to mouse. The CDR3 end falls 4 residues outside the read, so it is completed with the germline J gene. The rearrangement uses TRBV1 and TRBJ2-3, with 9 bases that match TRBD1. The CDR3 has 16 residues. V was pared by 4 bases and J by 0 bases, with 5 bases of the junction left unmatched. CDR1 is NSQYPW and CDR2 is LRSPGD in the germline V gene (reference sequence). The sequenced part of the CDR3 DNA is TGCACCTGCAGTGGAAAACAGGGGGCTAGTGCAGAA. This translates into CTCSGKQGASAE. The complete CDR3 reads CTCSGKQGASAETLYF.

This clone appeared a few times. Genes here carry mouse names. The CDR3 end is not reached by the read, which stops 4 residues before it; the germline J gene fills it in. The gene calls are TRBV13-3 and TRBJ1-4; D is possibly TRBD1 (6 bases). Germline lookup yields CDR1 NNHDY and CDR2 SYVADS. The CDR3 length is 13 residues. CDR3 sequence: CASRGRGSERLFF. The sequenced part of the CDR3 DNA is TGTGCCAGCAGGGGCAGGGGTTCCGAA.

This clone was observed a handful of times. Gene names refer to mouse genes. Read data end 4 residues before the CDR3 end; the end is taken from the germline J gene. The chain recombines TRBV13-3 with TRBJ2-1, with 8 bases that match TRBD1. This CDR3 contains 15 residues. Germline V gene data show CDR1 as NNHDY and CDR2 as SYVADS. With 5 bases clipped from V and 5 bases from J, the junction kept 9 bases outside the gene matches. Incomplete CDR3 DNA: TGTGCCAGCAGCCCTTGGACAGGGAAAGATGCT. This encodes CASSPWTGKDA. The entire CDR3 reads CASSPWTGKDAEQFF.

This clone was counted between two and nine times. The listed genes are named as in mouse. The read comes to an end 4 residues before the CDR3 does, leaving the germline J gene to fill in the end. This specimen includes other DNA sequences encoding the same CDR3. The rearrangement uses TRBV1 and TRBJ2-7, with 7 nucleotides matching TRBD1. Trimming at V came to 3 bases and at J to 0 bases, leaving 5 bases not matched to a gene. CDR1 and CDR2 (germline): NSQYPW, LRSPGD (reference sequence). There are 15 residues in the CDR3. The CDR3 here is CTCSARQGGSYEQYF. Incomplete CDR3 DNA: TGCACCTGCAGTGCCAGACAGGGAGGCTCCTAT.

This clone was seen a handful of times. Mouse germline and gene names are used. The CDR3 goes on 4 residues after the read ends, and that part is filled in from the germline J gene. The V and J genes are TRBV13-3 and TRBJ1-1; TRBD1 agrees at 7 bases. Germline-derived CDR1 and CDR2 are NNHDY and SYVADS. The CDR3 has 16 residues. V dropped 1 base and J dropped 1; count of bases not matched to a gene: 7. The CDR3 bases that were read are TGTGCCAGCAGTGATACCCTGACAGGGATGAACACA. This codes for CASSDTLTGMNT. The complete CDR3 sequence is CASSDTLTGMNTEVFF.

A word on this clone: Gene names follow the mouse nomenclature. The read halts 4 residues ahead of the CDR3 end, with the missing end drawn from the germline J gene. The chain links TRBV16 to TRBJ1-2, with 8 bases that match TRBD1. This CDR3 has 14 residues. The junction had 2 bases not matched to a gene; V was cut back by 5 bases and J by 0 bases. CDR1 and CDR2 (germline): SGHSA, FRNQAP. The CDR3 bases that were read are TGTGCAAGCAGCCCGACAGGGGCAAACTCC. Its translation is CASSPTGANS. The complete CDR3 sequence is CASSPTGANSDYTF.

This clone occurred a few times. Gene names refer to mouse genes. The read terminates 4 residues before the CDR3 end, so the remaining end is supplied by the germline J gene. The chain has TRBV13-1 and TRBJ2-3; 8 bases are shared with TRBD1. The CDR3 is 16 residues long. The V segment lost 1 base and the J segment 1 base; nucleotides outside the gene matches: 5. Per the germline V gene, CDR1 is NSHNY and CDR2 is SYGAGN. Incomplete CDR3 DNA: TGTGCCAGCAGTGATCTAGACAGGGGTGGTGCAGAA. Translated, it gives CASSDLDRGGAE. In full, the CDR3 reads CASSDLDRGGAETLYF.